This paragraph covers one TCR beta chain sequence. The CDR3 spans 17 residues. The germline V gene has CDR1 SEHNR and CDR2 FQNEAQ (reference sequence). The data are from a study of blood T cells in healthy people across ages. A second about 7 to 11 cycle PCR used barcoded and J-beta primers. TCRdb re-analysed the 5' RACE reads in MiXCR, keeping a single row per CDR3 protein. The data hold more than 450,000 distinct CDR3 sequences, with about 29% observed a single time. These sequences were also reported in another study, on T cells of mothers and their children.

Sequencing was carried out using blood. The chain carries TRBV7-9 and TRBJ2-5; D perhaps matches TRBD1 (6 bases). The J call is uncertain, as TRBJ2-7 better fits the DNA end. This sequence was found in a boy aged 2 to 10 in good health. The CDR3 coding sequence is TGTGCCAGCAGCCAACCCCCAACAGGGAAGGACGCCTACGAGCAGTACTTC. It yields the protein CASSQPPTGKDAYEQYF.